This T cell receptor (beta chain) was profiled in a study of T cells in Graves' hyperthyroidism and ophthalmopathy. General study findings and limits: Progression to ophthalmopathy was predicted a median of 6.5 months early.

This clonotype has ten or more counts. Its antigen is not known. Lactation, pregnancy, other autoimmune disease or uncontrolled infection excluded patients. Germline CDR1 and CDR2: MNHNS and SASEGT. There are 13 residues in the CDR3. V lost 3 bases to trimming and J lost 5 bases, with 10 bases between them. RNA transcripts were the template for amplifying TCR beta CDR3 regions. The TCR CDR3 was amplified in a first-round RT-PCR using the HTBI primer set. MiXCR, run by TCRdb on the multiplex PCR reads, gives a single entry per CDR3 protein. In the table there are about half a million distinct CDR3 sequences, around 24% of which are singletons.

This TCR was recovered from a woman aged 30 to 39 with Graves' ophthalmopathy. The chain joins TRBV6-1 to TRBJ1-1, with D unresolved. Sequencing used blood. Written as DNA, the CDR3 is TGTGCCAGCAGTGACCTTGTGGGGACTGAAGCTTTCTTT. Its translation: CASSDLVGTEAFF.